Below, one T cell receptor (beta chain) is given with its context. Its antigen is unidentified. These data belong to a study of T cell responses to AZD1222 COVID-19 vaccine. General study points: Recipients of two AZD1222 doses showed rising Spike-specific TCR breadth and depth. Donors, mostly white British, included more females; clonal diversity was possibly underestimated.

CDR1 SNHLY and CDR2 FYNNEI come from the germline V gene. Trimming removed 8 bases at V and 5 bases at J, with 12 bases between. This CDR3 has 12 residues. The table came from immunoSEQ multiplex PCR; TCRdb's copy has only in-frame clones and leaves some out. Here the sample spans some 66,000 clones, roughly 87% being singletons. The source material was peripheral blood, sampled on day 0 of AZD1222 vaccination. The V call is TRBV2, the J call TRBJ1-2; D ambiguous. This clonotype originated in an adult in good health. CDR3 in amino acids: CASHLYRYGYTF. In DNA form, the CDR3 reads TGTGCCAGCCACCTATATAGGTATGGCTACACCTTC.